Included here is one T cell receptor beta chain sequence, with context. Its antigen is not identified. Some clones are missing from TCRdb's copy, which holds only in-frame ones; the method was immunoSEQ multiplex PCR. The sample consists of 100,000 or so clones, over 85% of them appearing once. Germline assignment: CDR1 ENHRY and CDR2 SYGVKD. The V and J ends lost 5 bases and 8 bases, in that order; junction bases with no gene match: 8. The CDR3 runs 13 residues. The data stem from a study of graft-versus-host responses after intestinal transplantation. In the study overall: In this cohort, recipients had multivisceral, liver-intestinal, or isolated intestinal transplants. For around 3 years after anti-thymocyte globulin induction, all recipients took tacrolimus and steroids. Overall study findings and caveats: Levels of circulating GvH clones at their peak were associated with early post-transplant HvG declines. Detected in recipient marrow were GvH clones, some of which were first observed in ileum or blood.

The V gene is TRBV10-3, the J gene TRBJ1-2; 7 bases are shared with TRBD1. This specimen consisted of unstimulated CD8+ T cells sorted from spleen or lymph node cells, obtained before transplant. This sequence originates from a human donor who was the organ donor for an intestinal transplant. CDR3 coding DNA: TGTGCCATCAGTCCCGGACAGGTGGGAGGCTACACCTTC. This sequence encodes CAISPGQVGGYTF.